Below, one T cell receptor (beta chain) is given with its context. Its antigen is undetermined. The germline V gene encodes CDR1 SGHVS and CDR2 FQNEAQ. The CDR3 has 13 amino acids. These data come from a study of blood T cells in healthy people across ages. Study results and caveats: Among T cells, TCR beta diversity per million cells dropped roughly linearly as age rose.

The use of a sample-barcoded 5' primer and a J-beta primer mix characterized a second PCR of about 7 to 12 cycles. Every cDNA molecule carried a tag from a template-switch adaptor bearing 12 random nucleotides. A single record per CDR3 protein comes from TCRdb applying MiXCR to the 5' RACE reads. The sample consists of 1 million or so distinct CDR3 sequences, 45% of them appearing once. This clonotype was obtained from a woman aged 55-70 years in good health. The V and J genes are TRBV7-8 and TRBJ2-4, with D perhaps matching TRBD1 (6 bases). The J call may be faulty, since TRBJ2-5 better matches the DNA end. The sequencing sample was made of blood. CDR3 sequence reads: CASSLQGFETQYF. CDR3 coding DNA: TGTGCCAGCAGCCTGCAGGGGTTCGAGACCCAGTACTTC.